This is a list of T cell receptor beta chains from one sample in a study of beta chain features in type 1 diabetes. Method: immunoSEQ multiplex PCR; TCRdb's copy keeps in-frame clones and lacks some. The table lists a few hundred thousand clones, 13% to 15% of them singletons. Specimen: naive CD4+ T cells from blood. All receptors come from a man aged 25 to 45 with type 1 diabetes. The CDR3 runs from the conserved cysteine through the conserved F or W. A D gene is named only where the DNA matches it firmly. The size entry is marked missing in some rows and otherwise reads once, few, many or a size class.

>TRBJ1-1|TRBV4-2|few|.
CASSHRQRNTEAFF
TGTGCCAGCAGCCACAGACAGAGGAACACTGAAGCTTTCTTT
>TRBJ2-1|TRBV6-5|.|TRBD2
CASSYSTGGGYNEQFF
TGTGCCAGCAGTTACTCGACGGGAGGAGGCTACAATGAGCAGTTCTTC
>TRBJ1-2|TRBV18|.|TRBD1
CASSPLGQGNYGYTF
TGTGCCAGCTCACCCCTTGGACAGGGAAACTATGGCTACACCTTC
>TRBJ2-1|TRBV7-8|.|.
CASSPSGNEQFF
TGTGCCAGCAGCCCCAGCGGAAATGAGCAGTTCTTC
>TRBJ1-2|TRBV29-1|.|.
CSAPRAGEYGYTF
TGCAGCGCCCCCCGGGCAGGGGAGTATGGCTACACCTTC
>TRBJ2-7|TRBV2|.|.
CASTRDGGPSYEQYF
TGTGCCAGCACTAGGGATGGAGGTCCCTCCTACGAGCAGTACTTC
>TRBJ2-5|TRBV5-1|few|TRBD2
CASSSGTSGTIQETQYF
TGCGCCAGCAGCTCCGGGACTAGCGGGACCATCCAAGAGACCCAGTACTTC
>TRBJ2-3|TRBV5-1|.|.
CASSLVKGLRHTDTQYF
TGCGCCAGCAGCTTGGTGAAGGGGCTCCGTCACACAGATACGCAGTATTTT
>TRBJ2-7|TRBV7-3|.|TRBD2
CASSLEGTSGSYEQYF
TGTGCCAGCAGCTTAGAAGGGACTAGCGGGAGCTACGAGCAGTACTTC
>TRBJ2-1|TRBV28|once|TRBD2
CASSAGLAGVGGHNEQFF
TGTGCCAGCAGTGCCGGACTAGCGGGAGTGGGCGGCCACAATGAGCAGTTCTTC
>TRBJ2-5|TRBV9|.|.
CASSVSYQETQYF
TGTGCCAGCAGCGTAAGCTACCAAGAGACCCAGTACTTC
>TRBJ2-6|TRBV29-1|few|TRBD1
CSVGGQGAQGANVLTF
TGCAGCGTTGGGGGACAGGGGGCGCAAGGGGCCAACGTCCTGACTTTC
>TRBJ2-7|TRBV27|few|.
CASSPTRSSSGAYEQYF
TGTGCCAGCAGTCCCACCCGCTCTAGCAGCGGCGCCTACGAGCAGTACTTC
>TRBJ2-1|TRBV28|few|.
CASSRLAIYNEQFF
TGTGCCAGCAGTAGACTGGCGATATACAATGAGCAGTTCTTC
>TRBJ2-3|TRBV11-2|few|.
CASSPGGTATDTQYF
TGTGCCAGCAGCCCGGGGGGGACAGCCACAGATACGCAGTATTTT
>TRBJ1-2|TRBV7-2|few|.
CASSFDGGNYGYTF
TGTGCCAGCAGCTTCGATGGGGGGAACTATGGCTACACCTTC